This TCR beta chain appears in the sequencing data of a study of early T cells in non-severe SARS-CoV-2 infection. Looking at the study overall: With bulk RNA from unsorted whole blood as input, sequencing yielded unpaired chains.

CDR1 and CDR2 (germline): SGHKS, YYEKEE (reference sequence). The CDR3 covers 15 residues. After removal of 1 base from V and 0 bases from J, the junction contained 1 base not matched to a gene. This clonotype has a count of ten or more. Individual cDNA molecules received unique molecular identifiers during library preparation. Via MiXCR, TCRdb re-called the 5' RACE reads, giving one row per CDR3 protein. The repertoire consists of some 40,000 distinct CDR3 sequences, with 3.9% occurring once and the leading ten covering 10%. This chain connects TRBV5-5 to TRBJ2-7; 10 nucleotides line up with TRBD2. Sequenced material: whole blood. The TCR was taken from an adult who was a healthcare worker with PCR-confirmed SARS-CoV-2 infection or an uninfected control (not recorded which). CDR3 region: CASSLLAGASYEQYV. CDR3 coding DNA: TGTGCCAGCAGCTTGCTAGCGGGAGCCTCCTACGAGCAGTACGTC.